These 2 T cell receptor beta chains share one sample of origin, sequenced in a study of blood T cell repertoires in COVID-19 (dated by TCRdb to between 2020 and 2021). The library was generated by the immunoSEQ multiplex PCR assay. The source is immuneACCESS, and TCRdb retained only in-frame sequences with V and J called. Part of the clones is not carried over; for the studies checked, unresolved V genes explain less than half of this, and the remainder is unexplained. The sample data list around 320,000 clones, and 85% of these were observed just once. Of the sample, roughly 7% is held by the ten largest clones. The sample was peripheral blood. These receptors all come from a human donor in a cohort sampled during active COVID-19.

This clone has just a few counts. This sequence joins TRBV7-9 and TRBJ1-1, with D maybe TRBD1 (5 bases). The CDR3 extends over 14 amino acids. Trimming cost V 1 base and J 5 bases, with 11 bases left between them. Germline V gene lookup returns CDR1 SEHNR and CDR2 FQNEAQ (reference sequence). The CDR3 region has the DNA TGTGCCAGCAGCTTAGAGCAGGGCAAGACTGAAGCTTTCTTT. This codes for CASSLEQGKTEAFF. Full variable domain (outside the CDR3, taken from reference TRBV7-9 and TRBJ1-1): DTGVSQNPRHKITKRGQNVTFRCDPISEHNRLYWYRQTLGQGPEFLTYFQNEAQLEKSRLLSDRFSAERPKGSFSTLEIQRTEQGDSAMYLCASSLEQGKTEAFFGQGTRLTVV.

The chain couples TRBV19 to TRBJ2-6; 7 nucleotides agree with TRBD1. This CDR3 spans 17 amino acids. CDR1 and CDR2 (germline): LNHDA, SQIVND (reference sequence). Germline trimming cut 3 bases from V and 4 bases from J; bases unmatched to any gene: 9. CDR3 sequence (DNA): TGTGCCAGTAGTATTATGACAGGGCAGGGCGGGGCCAACGTCCTGACTTTC. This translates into CASSIMTGQGGANVLTF.